This TCR beta chain was found in a study of CD8 T cells in ankylosing spondylitis. This clonotype was seen at least ten times. Its target is not known. CDR3 length equals 14 residues. Germline loops: CDR1 DFQATT, CDR2 SNEGSKA (reference sequence). V shed 3 bases and J shed 7 bases, with 17 bases lying between them. In making TCR beta libraries, quantitative 5'-RACE with molecular barcodes was used. TCRdb re-called the 5' RACE reads with MiXCR, one entry per CDR3 protein. The repertoire holds some 220,000 distinct CDR3 sequences, approximately 10% seen once, with approximately 2.5% in the top ten. The study's findings and limits: For ankylosing spondylitis blood, a TCR beta motif of 7 or 8 highly homologous variants appeared characteristic. Disease-associated clones were reportedly significantly overrepresented in matched ankylosing spondylitis synovial fluid.

The sequenced material came from blood, either unsorted or a sorted T cell fraction (not recorded which). This sequence joins TRBV20-1 and TRBJ2-3; D is perhaps TRBD2 (5 bases). This TCR was recovered from a male donor with ankylosing spondylitis or in good health (not recorded which). CDR3 amino acids: CSASAGGIGNTQYF. In nucleotides, the CDR3 is TGCAGTGCTAGTGCGGGTGGGATTGGAAATACGCAGTATTTT.